Listed below are T cell receptor beta chains from one sample, sequenced in a study of blood T cells in healthy people across ages. TCRdb reprocessed the 5' RACE reads via MiXCR and lists one record per CDR3 protein. Of over a million distinct CDR3 sequences in the sample, about 42% are singletons; the top ten hold over 3.5%. The sample taken for sequencing was blood. The receptor source for this set is a woman between 18 and 30 years old in good health. Each CDR3 is given with its conserved first and last residue. D genes are given only for firm matches. Size is stated for part of the rows, as once, few or many counts, or as a class when the clone is expanded.

j_call: TRBJ2-4; clone_size: once; cdr3_length: 15; d_call: NA; v_call: TRBV6-5; cdr3_nt: TGTGCCAGCAGTTCCCCGAGGACAAGCAAAAACATTCAGTACTTC; cdr3_aa: CASSSPRTSKNIQYF
j_call: TRBJ2-7; clone_size: many; cdr3_length: 13; d_call: NA; v_call: TRBV6-2/TRBV6-3; cdr3_nt: TGTGCCAGCAGTTACCGGGACACCTACGAGCAGTACTTC; cdr3_aa: CASSYRDTYEQYF
j_call: TRBJ2-3; clone_size: NA; cdr3_length: 15; d_call: TRBD1; v_call: TRBV20-1; cdr3_nt: TGCAGTGCTAGAGAGTTGCGGGACAGGGGTTTAACGCAGTATTTT; cdr3_aa: CSARELRDRGLTQYF
j_call: TRBJ1-2; clone_size: few; cdr3_length: 15; d_call: NA; v_call: TRBV4-1; cdr3_nt: TGCGCCAGCAGCCAAGATCCCATGACTAACTATGGCTACACCTTC; cdr3_aa: CASSQDPMTNYGYTF
j_call: TRBJ2-3; clone_size: many; cdr3_length: 15; d_call: NA; v_call: TRBV4-3; cdr3_nt: TGCGCCAGCAGCCAATCGTCGGGAAGCACAGATACGCAGTATTTT; cdr3_aa: CASSQSSGSTDTQYF
j_call: TRBJ1-2; clone_size: NA; cdr3_length: 16; d_call: NA; v_call: TRBV4-1; cdr3_nt: TGCGCCAGCAGCCAGGCCGGACAGACGGGGAACTATGGCTACACCTTC; cdr3_aa: CASSQAGQTGNYGYTF
j_call: TRBJ1-1; clone_size: NA; cdr3_length: 14; d_call: TRBD1; v_call: TRBV4-3; cdr3_nt: TGCGCCAGCAGCCAGCGACAGGGTGCTTATGAAGCTTTCTTT; cdr3_aa: CASSQRQGAYEAFF
j_call: TRBJ1-6; clone_size: NA; cdr3_length: 14; d_call: NA; v_call: TRBV25-1; cdr3_nt: TGTGCCAGCTCACGAGACCGGAGCAATTCACCCCTCCACTTT; cdr3_aa: CASSRDRSNSPLHF
j_call: TRBJ1-1; clone_size: few; cdr3_length: 15; d_call: NA; v_call: TRBV27; cdr3_nt: TGTGCCAGCTCGTTCGCTGGTCTGATGAACACTGAAGCTTTCTTT; cdr3_aa: CASSFAGLMNTEAFF
j_call: TRBJ2-3; clone_size: few; cdr3_length: 16; d_call: NA; v_call: TRBV15; cdr3_nt: TGTGCCACCGGTAACGGGGCGGCCGTTAGCACAGATACGCAGTATTTT; cdr3_aa: CATGNGAAVSTDTQYF
j_call: TRBJ2-3; clone_size: NA; cdr3_length: 16; d_call: NA; v_call: TRBV11-2; cdr3_nt: TGTGCCAGCAGCCCCTCGTCGGCAGGGAAGCCAGATACGCAGTATTTT; cdr3_aa: CASSPSSAGKPDTQYF
j_call: TRBJ2-3; clone_size: many; cdr3_length: 13; d_call: NA; v_call: TRBV12-3/TRBV12-4; cdr3_nt: TGTGCCAGCAGCGCTAACCTGGCAGATACGCAGTATTTT; cdr3_aa: CASSANLADTQYF